This TCR beta chain was sequenced in a study of blood T cell repertoires in COVID-19. About the study: Collection of acute and convalescent COVID-19 samples took place in the United States, Italy and Spain. The cDNA or gDNA used as material had been derived from T cells, B-cell-depleted T cells, or PBMCs.

The CDR3 is made up of 19 amino acids. Germline CDR1 is MNHEY and CDR2 is SMNVEV (reference sequence). Trimming cost V 0 bases and J 7 bases; bases outside gene matches: 19. Original handling: Researchers report that nucleated cell counts were estimated from reference gene primer amplification. Produced via immunoSEQ multiplex PCR; TCRdb's table is partial and in-frame only. V and J calls and clone size are those listed in that table; D and trimming were worked out from the DNA. The table shows approximately 72,000 clones, with under 90% occurring only once. The clonotype comes from a man in his 60s with acute or convalescent COVID-19. The gene calls are TRBV27 and TRBJ2-7, with 9 bases fitting TRBD1. Sequenced material: peripheral blood. The CDR3: CASSLSLPWSGTGSWEQYF. For the CDR3, the DNA is TGTGCCAGCAGTTTATCGTTACCCTGGTCCGGGACAGGGTCTTGGGAGCAGTACTTC.